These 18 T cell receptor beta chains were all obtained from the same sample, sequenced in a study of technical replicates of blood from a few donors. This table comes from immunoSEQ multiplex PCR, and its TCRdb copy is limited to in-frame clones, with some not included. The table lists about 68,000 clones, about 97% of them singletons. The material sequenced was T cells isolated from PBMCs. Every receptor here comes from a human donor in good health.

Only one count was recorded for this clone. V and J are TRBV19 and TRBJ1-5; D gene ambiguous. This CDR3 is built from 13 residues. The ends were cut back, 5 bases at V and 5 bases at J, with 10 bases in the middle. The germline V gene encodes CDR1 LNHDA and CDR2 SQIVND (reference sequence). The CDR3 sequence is CASSYGGHQPQHF. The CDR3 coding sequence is TGTGCCAGTAGTTATGGAGGGCATCAGCCCCAGCATTTT.

The CDR3 region is CASSLDRGDTIYF. CDR3 coding DNA: TGTGCCAGCAGCCTGGACAGGGGAGACACCATATATTTT. This sequence joins TRBV7-6 and TRBJ1-3; 9 nucleotides agree with TRBD1. This CDR3 contains 13 residues. CDR1 and CDR2 (germline): SGHVS, FNYEAQ. J was trimmed by 8 bases and V by 5 bases; bases with no gene match: 4.

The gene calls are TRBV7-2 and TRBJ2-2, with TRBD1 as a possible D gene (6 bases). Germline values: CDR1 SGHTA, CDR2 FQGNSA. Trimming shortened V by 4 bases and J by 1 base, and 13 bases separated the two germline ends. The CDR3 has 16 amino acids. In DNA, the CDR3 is TGTGCCAGCAGCTCACCGGGACACATGAACACCGGGGAGCTGTTTTTT. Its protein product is CASSSPGHMNTGELFF.

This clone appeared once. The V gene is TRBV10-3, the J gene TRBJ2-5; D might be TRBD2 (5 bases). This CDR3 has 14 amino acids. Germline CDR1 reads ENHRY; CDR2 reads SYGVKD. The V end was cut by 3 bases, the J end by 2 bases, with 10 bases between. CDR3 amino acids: CAISDGLSQETQYF. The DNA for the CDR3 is TGTGCCATCAGTGACGGACTGTCACAAGAGACCCAGTACTTC.

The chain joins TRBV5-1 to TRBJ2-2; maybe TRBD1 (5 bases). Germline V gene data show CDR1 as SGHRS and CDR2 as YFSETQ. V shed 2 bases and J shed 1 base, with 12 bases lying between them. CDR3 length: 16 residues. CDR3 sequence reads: CASSFTTGMNTGELFF. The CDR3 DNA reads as TGCGCCAGCAGCTTTACCACAGGAATGAACACCGGGGAGCTGTTTTTT.

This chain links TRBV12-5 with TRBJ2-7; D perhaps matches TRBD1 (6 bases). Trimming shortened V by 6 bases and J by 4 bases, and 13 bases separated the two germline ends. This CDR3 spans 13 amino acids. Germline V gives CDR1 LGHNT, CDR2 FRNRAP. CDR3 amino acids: CASGQGTPYEQYF. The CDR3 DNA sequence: TGTGCTAGTGGCCAAGGGACACCTTACGAGCAGTACTTC.

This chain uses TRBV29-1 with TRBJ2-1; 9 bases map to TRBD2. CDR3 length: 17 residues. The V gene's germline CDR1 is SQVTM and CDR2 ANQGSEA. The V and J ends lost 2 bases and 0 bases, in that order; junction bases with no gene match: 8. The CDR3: CSVELAGSFYSYNEQFF. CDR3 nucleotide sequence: TGCAGCGTTGAACTAGCGGGATCTTTTTACTCCTACAATGAGCAGTTCTTC.

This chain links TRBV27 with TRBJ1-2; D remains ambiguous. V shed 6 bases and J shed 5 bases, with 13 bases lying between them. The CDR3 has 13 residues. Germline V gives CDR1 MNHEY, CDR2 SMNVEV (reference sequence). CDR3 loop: CASRPDGFYGYTF. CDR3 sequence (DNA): TGTGCCAGCAGGCCCGACGGGTTTTATGGCTACACCTTC.

The CDR3 region is CASSPDLGAYQPQHF. The DNA of the CDR3 is TGTGCCAGCAGTCCAGATCTGGGGGCGTATCAGCCCCAGCATTTT. This chain uses TRBV2 with TRBJ1-5; tentative D call: TRBD1 (6 bases). Trimming pared 5 bases from V and 5 bases from J, leaving 16 bases between. The germline gives CDR1 SNHLY, CDR2 FYNNEI. The CDR3 has 15 amino acids.

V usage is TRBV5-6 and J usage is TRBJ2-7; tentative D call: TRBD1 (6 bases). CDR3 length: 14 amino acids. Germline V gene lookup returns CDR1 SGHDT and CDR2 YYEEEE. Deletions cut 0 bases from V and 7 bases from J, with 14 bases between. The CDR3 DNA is TGTGCCAGCAGCTTGGGGGGGCACGGTCGGGAGCAGTACTTC. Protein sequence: CASSLGGHGREQYF.

CDR3 amino acids: CATSRDRAANYGYTF. CDR3 sequence (DNA): TGTGCCACCAGCAGAGATAGAGCGGCTAACTATGGCTACACCTTC. The chain links TRBV15 to TRBJ1-2; D unresolved. Germline V gives CDR1 LNHNV, CDR2 YYDKDF (reference sequence). The CDR3 contains 15 residues. The V end was cut by 0 bases, the J end by 0 bases, with 8 bases between.

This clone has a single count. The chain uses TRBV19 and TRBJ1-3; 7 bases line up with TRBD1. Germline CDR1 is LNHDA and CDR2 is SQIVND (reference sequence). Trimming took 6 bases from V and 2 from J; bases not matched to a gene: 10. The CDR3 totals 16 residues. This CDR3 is CASRPDREGTGNTIYF. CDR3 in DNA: TGTGCCAGTAGGCCAGACAGGGAAGGTACTGGAAACACCATATATTTT.

The CDR3 DNA follows: TGTGCCAGTAGTGGACAGGGTGGGTACGAGCAGTACTTC. Protein product: CASSGQGGYEQYF. The chain couples TRBV19 to TRBJ2-7; 8 positions match TRBD1. Germline V gene lookup returns CDR1 LNHDA and CDR2 SQIVND (reference sequence). This CDR3 has 13 amino acids. The V segment lost 5 bases and the J segment 4 bases; nucleotides outside the gene matches: 4.

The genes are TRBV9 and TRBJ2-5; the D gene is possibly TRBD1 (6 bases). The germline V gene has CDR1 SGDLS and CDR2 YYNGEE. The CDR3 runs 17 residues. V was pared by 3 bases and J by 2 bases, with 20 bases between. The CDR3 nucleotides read TGTGCCAGCAGCGCCGGAGGTGGGACACCCTCTCAAGAGACCCAGTACTTC. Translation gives CASSAGGGTPSQETQYF.

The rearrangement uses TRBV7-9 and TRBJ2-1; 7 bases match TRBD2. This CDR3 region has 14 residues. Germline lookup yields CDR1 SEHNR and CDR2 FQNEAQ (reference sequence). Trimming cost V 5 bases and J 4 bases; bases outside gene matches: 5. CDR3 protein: CASSGGEVYNEQFF. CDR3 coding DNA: TGTGCCAGCAGCGGGGGGGAGGTGTACAATGAGCAGTTCTTC.

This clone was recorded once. Here the CDR3 reads CASSLMGGVGGNTIYF. Written as DNA, the CDR3 is TGTGCCAGCAGCCTCATGGGGGGGGTCGGCGGAAACACCATATATTTT. V is TRBV7-2 and J is TRBJ1-3; D is possibly TRBD1 (5 bases). Germline CDR1 reads SGHTA; CDR2 reads FQGNSA. There are 16 residues in the CDR3. Between the trimmed V and J ends, which lost 5 bases and 4 bases, there was a span of 18 bases.

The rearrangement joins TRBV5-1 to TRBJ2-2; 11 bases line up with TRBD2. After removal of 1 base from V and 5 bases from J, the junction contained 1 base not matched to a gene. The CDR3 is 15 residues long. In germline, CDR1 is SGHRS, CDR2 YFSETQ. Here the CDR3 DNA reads TGCGCCAGCAGCTTGACTAGCGGGAGAACCGGGGAGCTGTTTTTT. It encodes CASSLTSGRTGELFF.

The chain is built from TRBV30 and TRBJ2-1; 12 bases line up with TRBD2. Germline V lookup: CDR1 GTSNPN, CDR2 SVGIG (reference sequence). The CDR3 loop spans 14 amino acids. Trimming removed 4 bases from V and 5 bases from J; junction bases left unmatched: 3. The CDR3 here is CAWTGLAGHNEQFF. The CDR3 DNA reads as TGTGCCTGGACCGGACTAGCGGGACACAATGAGCAGTTCTTC.